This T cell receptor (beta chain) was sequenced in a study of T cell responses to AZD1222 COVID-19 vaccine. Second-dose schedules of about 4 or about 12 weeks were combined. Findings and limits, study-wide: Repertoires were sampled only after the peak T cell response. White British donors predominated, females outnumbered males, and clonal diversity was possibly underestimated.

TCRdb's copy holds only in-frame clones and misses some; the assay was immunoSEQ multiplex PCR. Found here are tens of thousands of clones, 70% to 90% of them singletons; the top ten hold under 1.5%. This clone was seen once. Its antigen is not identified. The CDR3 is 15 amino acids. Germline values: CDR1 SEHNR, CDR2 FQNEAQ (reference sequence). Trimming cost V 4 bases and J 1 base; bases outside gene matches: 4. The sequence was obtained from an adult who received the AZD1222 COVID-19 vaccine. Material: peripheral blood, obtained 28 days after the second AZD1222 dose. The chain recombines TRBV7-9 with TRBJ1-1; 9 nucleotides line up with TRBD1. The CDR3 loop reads CASSYPTGGNTEAFF. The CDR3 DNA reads TGTGCCAGCAGCTATCCGACAGGGGGGAACACTGAAGCTTTCTTT.